This TCR beta chain derives from a study of Graves' ophthalmopathy and Graves' hyperthyroidism (dated by TCRdb to 2016 to 2018). Describing the broader study: Peripheral blood was collected at initial diagnosis, before any treatment. In total, around 130 blood samples were TCR-sequenced: approximately 42 ophthalmopathy, 75 hyperthyroidism and some 17 hyperthyroidism-to-ophthalmopathy patients. To explore V-J signatures distinguishing ophthalmopathy from hyperthyroidism, a discovery set of under 110 patients (fewer than 45 ophthalmopathy, 55 to 60 stable hyperthyroidism) was enrolled. An independent validation cohort was composed of around 19 hyperthyroidism patients and about 17 patients who later progressed from hyperthyroidism to ophthalmopathy. The study used TCR beta repertoire signatures to distinguish Graves' ophthalmopathy from Graves' hyperthyroidism and to predict progression to ophthalmopathy. In about six hyperthyroidism patients, the T-cell repertoires found in thyroid tissue were compared with those found in blood. Following sample collection, hyperthyroidism patients were given methimazole at a starting dose of 30 mg daily, and ophthalmopathy patients were given high-dose intravenous methylprednisolone. Overall results and qualifications from the work: Sample size was not statistically predetermined, and group allocation was not concealed from the investigators. In validation, the model predicted ophthalmopathy progression with 55% to 71% sensitivity and roughly 72% specificity; roughly 11 predicted patients were CT-confirmed with GO in a median of approximately 6.5 months. Ophthalmopathy was separated from stable hyperthyroidism by the 13-signature model with roughly 90% sensitivity and around 81% specificity in cross-validation and with 80%/75% in the test set. Among expanded thyroid clonotypes with frequency above 0.001, most also showed up in blood, which suggests that blood repertoires may reflect the thyroid immune response.

For repertoire sequencing, TCR beta CDR3 regions were amplified from RNA transcripts. HTBI primers and the Qiagen OneStep RT-PCR kit were used in a first-round RT-PCR, which was followed by a second-round multiplex PCR, size selection and purification. Libraries were sequenced paired-end with 100 bp reads on an Illumina HiSeq2000. The original pipeline was this. SOAPnuke was used to process the reads, throwing out any read that had adapters, had uncalled bases, had a mean Phred below 15, or lacked an exact constant-primer or identifier match. COPE v1.2.5 was used to merge the high-quality paired reads. Each unique nucleotide sequence was treated as a clonotype, and MiTCR v1.1 was used to align the clonotypes to the IMGT TRB V, D and J references. The analysis was limited to V-J combinations with a frequency above 0.0001, which together covered just over 98% of the repertoires. A TCR clonal expansion and chaos score per V-J combination was defined as the ratio of F50 clonal expansion to chaos observed in the TCRdist matrix. Features were reduced by Welch's t-statistics and random forest to roughly 14 V-J combinations, which fed a naive Bayes classifier. The Morisita-Horn index was used to measure how similar the thyroid and blood repertoires were. The raw public data were reprocessed by TCRdb itself: fastp quality trimming at Q25, MiXCR clonotype calling, in-frame beta chains only. CDR3 protein duplicates are merged, each entry listing the most common genes and DNA. TCRdb's processing, not the study's, gives the V and J calls here. This sample gives about 740,000 distinct CDR3 sequences in total; 40% of them show up just once. The ten largest clonotypes hold 44% of the sample.

Turning to this clonotype: The target of this receptor is not known. Mismatch with germline at one junction end may stem from a read error.

Ophthalmopathy patients were characterized by moderately to severely active disease, a Clinical Activity Score of at least 3, a NOSPECS grade of at least 4, and a disease duration under 3 months. Anyone with other autoimmune diseases, uncontrolled infections, pregnancy or lactation was excluded from the study. Diagnosis relied on clinical symptoms, serum thyroxine, TRAb, thyroid ultrasound and orbital computed tomography. Using Ficoll-Paque density gradient centrifugation, PBMCs were isolated from about 9.2 ml of fresh peripheral blood. Trizol reagent was used to extract the total RNA, and its quality was then checked on an Agilent 2100 Bioanalyzer. Inclusive of the bounding cysteine and phenylalanine, the CDR3 is 17 residues long. CDR3 DNA is the only sequence kept; it has 51 bases, read in frame from the first base. The germline V gene (reference sequence) specifies SEHNR as CDR1 and FQNEAQ as CDR2.

Source material: peripheral blood. This sequence originates from an adult man with Graves' ophthalmopathy. Rearrangement joined TRBV7-9 to TRBJ2-5, with 7 bases in between that match TRBD2. The CDR3 sequence is CASSQGYLAEIPQTQYF. The nucleotide sequence reads TGCGCCAGCAGCCAAGGTTACCTAGCGGAAATCCCCCAGACCCAGTACTTC.